The 18 T cell receptor beta chains in this list originate from one sample, sequenced in a study of spatial heterogeneity in lung cancer. Time point specified: sample taken at primary tumor resection. TCRdb ran MiXCR on the 5' RACE reads and lists one entry per CDR3 protein. The sample holds over 50,000 distinct CDR3 sequences, about 6.6% seen once. The sequencing here drew on PBMCs, taken at surgery. Source of these receptors: a female donor with early-stage non-small cell lung cancer.

This clonotype has ten or more counts. The rearrangement uses TRBV2 and TRBJ2-3; D gene uncertain. The V and J ends lost 2 bases and 7 bases respectively, with 4 bases between them. The CDR3 contains 11 residues. The germline CDR1 and CDR2 sequences are SNHLY and FYNNEI. The CDR3 DNA follows: TGTGCCAGCAGTGAACAGAATACGCAGTATTTT. The encoded protein is CASSEQNTQYF.

In its sample, this clonotype was seen many times. The chain has TRBV7-8 and TRBJ2-1; no clear D. The CDR3 has 16 residues. With 5 bases removed from V and 0 bases from J, the gap between germline ends came to 14 bases. Per germline, CDR1 SGHVS and CDR2 FQNEAQ. DNA for the CDR3: TGTGCCAGCAGCCCTCGGCTACTCAGCTCCTACAATGAGCAGTTCTTC. It yields the protein CASSPRLLSSYNEQFF. The full variable domain, with the rest looked up from reference TRBV7-8 and TRBJ2-1, is GAGVSQSPRYKVAKRGQDVALRCDPISGHVSLFWYQQALGQGPEFLTYFQNEAQLDKSGLPSDRFFAERPEGSVSTLKIQRTQQEDSAVYLCASSPRLLSSYNEQFFGPGTRLTVL.

At least ten counts were recorded for this clonotype. This sequence joins TRBV24-1 and TRBJ1-2; unclear D gene. Germline assignment: CDR1 KGHDR and CDR2 SFDVKD. This CDR3 has 14 residues. V shed 7 bases and J shed 6 bases, with 17 bases lying between them. CDR3 in DNA: TGTGCCACCAGAGATAACACTCAAGTTCATGGCTACACCTTC. It encodes CATRDNTQVHGYTF.

This clonotype occurred a few times. The chain employs TRBV7-9 and TRBJ1-6, with D unclear. This CDR3 has 14 residues. Germline CDR1 is SEHNR and CDR2 is FQNEAQ (reference sequence). V lost 2 bases and J 10 bases, leaving 12 bases between the germline ends. CDR3 loop: CASSLSDRSSPLHF. The CDR3, as DNA: TGTGCCAGCAGCTTATCAGACCGCTCATCACCCCTCCACTTT. The full variable domain, completed using reference TRBV7-9 and TRBJ1-6, is DTGVSQNPRHKITKRGQNVTFRCDPISEHNRLYWYRQTLGQGPEFLTYFQNEAQLEKSRLLSDRFSAERPKGSFSTLEIQRTEQGDSAMYLCASSLSDRSSPLHFGNGTRLTVT.

In this sample, this clonotype turned up many times. The chain has TRBV5-1 and TRBJ2-7, with a tentative D call TRBD2 (6 bases). V lost 0 bases to trimming and J lost 2 bases, with 15 bases between them. The germline V gene has CDR1 SGHRS and CDR2 YFSETQ. The CDR3 contains 16 residues. The CDR3: CASSLGQAGVTYEQYF. The CDR3 nucleotides are TGCGCCAGCAGCTTGGGACAAGCGGGCGTAACCTACGAGCAGTACTTC. The whole variable domain, remainder taken from reference TRBV5-1 and TRBJ2-7, is KAGVTQTPRYLIKTRGQQVTLSCSPISGHRSVSWYQQTPGQGLQFLFEYFSETQRNKGNFPGRFSGRQFSNSRSEMNVSTLELGDSALYLCASSLGQAGVTYEQYFGPGTRLTVT.

The rearrangement joins TRBV7-2 to TRBJ2-7; D may be TRBD1 (5 bases). Germline V gene lookup returns CDR1 SGHTA and CDR2 FQGNSA. The V gene lost 5 bases and the J gene lost 3 bases, with 17 bases spanning the gap. The CDR3 runs 15 residues. CDR3: CASSPKRGRVYEQYF. The CDR3 DNA is TGTGCCAGCAGCCCTAAAAGGGGTAGGGTCTACGAGCAGTACTTC.

The gene calls are TRBV5-1 and TRBJ1-2; D remains ambiguous. CDR1 and CDR2 (germline): SGHRS, YFSETQ. Trimming took off 0 bases at V and 4 bases at J, with 4 bases between the two ends. The CDR3 loop spans 12 amino acids. The CDR3 loop is CASSLGGYGYTF. In DNA, the CDR3 is TGCGCCAGCAGCTTGGGGGGCTATGGCTACACCTTC.

The table lists this clonotype with a few counts. This chain uses TRBV18 with TRBJ2-1; 9 bases map to TRBD1. With 1 base clipped from V and 4 bases from J, the junction kept 2 bases outside the gene matches. The CDR3 has 15 amino acids. Germline CDR1 KGHSH, CDR2 LQKENI. The CDR3 DNA is TGTGCCAGCTCACCACGGGACAGGGAATACAATGAGCAGTTCTTC. Amino acid sequence: CASSPRDREYNEQFF.

This clonotype was counted at least ten times. The chain links TRBV5-1 to TRBJ2-7, with TRBD1 identical over 7 bases. The CDR3 length is 15 residues. Germline V gives CDR1 SGHRS, CDR2 YFSETQ. After removal of 4 bases from V and 3 bases from J, the junction contained 10 bases not matched to a gene. CDR3 nucleotide sequence: TGCGCCAGCAGCCCCACCCAACAGGGGAACTACGAGCAGTACTTC. Translating it yields CASSPTQQGNYEQYF.

This clonotype was counted many times. The rearrangement joins TRBV6-4 to TRBJ2-4, with unresolved D. V lost 5 bases and J 3 bases, leaving 2 bases between the germline ends. Per the germline V gene, CDR1 is MRHNA and CDR2 is SNTAGT. The CDR3 has 11 residues. CDR3 amino acids: CASSFKNIQYF. The CDR3 DNA sequence: TGTGCCAGCAGTTTCAAAAACATTCAGTACTTC.

This clonotype was found many times. V usage is TRBV21-1 and J usage is TRBJ2-3. TRBV21-1 is deemed a pseudogene. This CDR3 spans 15 amino acids. CDR3 protein: CASSKAHRHTDTQYF. The DNA of the CDR3 is TGTGCCAGCAGCAAAGCCCACCGACACACAGATACGCAGTATTTT.

As regards this clonotype: This may stem from a read error, because a much larger clone lies one nucleotide away. The chain has TRBV3-1 and TRBJ1-3; possible D gene TRBD1, 5 bases. This CDR3 is 13 amino acids long. In germline, CDR1 is LGHDT, CDR2 YNNKEL (reference sequence). V was cut by 11 bases and J by 0 bases, with 11 bases left in between. The CDR3 sequence: CACLQDSGNTIYF. The CDR3 DNA reads TGTGCCTGTCTACAGGACTCTGGAAACACCATATATTTT.

V is TRBV20-1 and J is TRBJ2-7; 7 bases line up with TRBD1. The CDR3 has 14 residues. Germline V gene lookup returns CDR1 DFQATT and CDR2 SNEGSKA (reference sequence). Germline trimming cut 3 bases from V and 2 bases from J; bases unmatched to any gene: 7. This CDR3 is CSASPIGQAYEQYV. The CDR3 coding sequence is TGCAGTGCTAGCCCTATAGGACAGGCCTACGAGCAGTACGTC.

Only a few counts were recorded for this clonotype. The genes are TRBV10-3 and TRBJ2-3; the match to TRBD2 covers 13 bases. The trim removed 6 bases at V and 1 base at J, leaving 4 bases unmatched. CDR1 is ENHRY, CDR2 SYGVKD, per germline. The CDR3 sequence is 16 residues long. The CDR3 spells CAIRRTSGGRTDTQYF. DNA of the CDR3: TGTGCCATCAGGCGGACTAGCGGGGGTCGCACAGATACGCAGTATTTT.

This clonotype was observed a few times. V is TRBV6-5 and J is TRBJ2-7; D remains unclear. This CDR3 is 14 amino acids long. The V gene's germline CDR1 is MNHEY and CDR2 SVGAGI. The germline V and J ends were trimmed by 6 bases and 0 bases, with 12 bases remaining between them. CDR3 in DNA: TGTGCCAGCAGAACCTCTTGGGGCTCCTACGAGCAGTACGTC. It encodes CASRTSWGSYEQYV.

The chain uses TRBV18 and TRBJ2-2; D tentatively reads TRBD1 or TRBD2 (5 bases each). The CDR3 has 15 amino acids. The V end lost 3 bases, the J end lost 3 bases, and 11 bases lay between the germline ends. Germline V gives CDR1 KGHSH, CDR2 LQKENI. CDR3 protein: CASSPWDGDTGELFF. In nucleotides, the CDR3 is TGTGCCAGCTCACCGTGGGACGGAGACACCGGGGAGCTGTTTTTT.

This clonotype has at least ten counts. This chain connects TRBV25-1 to TRBJ2-7; TRBD2 matches at 13 bases. After removal of 3 bases from V and 6 bases from J, the junction contained 5 bases not matched to a gene. Germline V CDR1 and CDR2: MGHDK, SYGVNS. The CDR3 extends over 15 amino acids. The CDR3 loop reads CASSDRTSGRGEQYF. The CDR3 DNA sequence: TGTGCCAGCAGTGATAGGACTAGCGGGAGAGGCGAGCAGTACTTC.

This clonotype was counted many times. The chain links TRBV4-1 to TRBJ1-4, with D possibly being TRBD1 (5 bases). CDR3 size: 16 residues. Trimming took 4 bases from V and 7 from J, leaving 19 bases between them. Germline loops: CDR1 MGHRA, CDR2 YSYEKL. CDR3: CASSLNPTRQGEKLFF. CDR3 coding DNA: TGCGCCAGCAGCCTCAATCCGACACGTCAGGGTGAAAAACTGTTTTTT.